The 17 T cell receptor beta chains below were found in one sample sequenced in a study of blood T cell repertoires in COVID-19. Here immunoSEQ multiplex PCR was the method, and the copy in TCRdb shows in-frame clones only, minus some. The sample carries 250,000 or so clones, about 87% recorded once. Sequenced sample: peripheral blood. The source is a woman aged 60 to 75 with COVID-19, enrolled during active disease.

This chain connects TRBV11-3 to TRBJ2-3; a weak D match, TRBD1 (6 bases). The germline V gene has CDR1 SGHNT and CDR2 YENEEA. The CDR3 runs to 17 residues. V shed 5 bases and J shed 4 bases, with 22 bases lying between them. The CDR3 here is CASSHTVGGTVPDTQYF. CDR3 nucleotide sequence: TGTGCCAGCAGCCACACGGTTGGGGGCACGGTTCCAGATACGCAGTATTTT. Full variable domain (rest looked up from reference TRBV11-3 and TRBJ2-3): EAGVVQSPRYKIIEKKQPVAFWCNPISGHNTLYWYLQNLGQGPELLIRYENEEAVDDSQLPKDRFSAERLKGVDSTLKIQPAELGDSAVYLCASSHTVGGTVPDTQYFGPGTRLTVL.

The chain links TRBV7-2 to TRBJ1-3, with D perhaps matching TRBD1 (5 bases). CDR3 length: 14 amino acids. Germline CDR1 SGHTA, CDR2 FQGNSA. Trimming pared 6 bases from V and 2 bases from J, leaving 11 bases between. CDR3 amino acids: CASRRQFAGNTIYF. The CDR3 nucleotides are TGTGCCAGCAGGAGACAGTTCGCTGGAAACACCATATATTTT. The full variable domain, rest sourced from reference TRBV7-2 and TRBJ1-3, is GAGVSQSPSNKVTEKGKDVELRCDPISGHTALYWYRQSLGQGLEFLIYFQGNSAPDKSGLPSDRFSAERTGGSVSTLTIQRTQQEDSAVYLCASRRQFAGNTIYFGEGSWLTVV.

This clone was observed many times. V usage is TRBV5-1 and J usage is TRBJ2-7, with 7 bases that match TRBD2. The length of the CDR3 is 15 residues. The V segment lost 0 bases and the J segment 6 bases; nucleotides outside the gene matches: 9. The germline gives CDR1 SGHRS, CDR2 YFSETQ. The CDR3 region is CASSLVRAGVGEQYF. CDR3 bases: TGCGCCAGCAGCTTGGTTCGGGCGGGGGTTGGCGAGCAGTACTTC.

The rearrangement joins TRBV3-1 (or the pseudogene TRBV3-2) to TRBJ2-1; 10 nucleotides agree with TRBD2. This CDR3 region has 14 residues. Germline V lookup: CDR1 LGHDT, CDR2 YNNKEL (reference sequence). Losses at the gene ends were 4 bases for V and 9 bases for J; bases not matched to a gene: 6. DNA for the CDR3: TGTGCCAGCAGCCGGCTAGCGGGAGTTCTTGAGCAGTTCTTC. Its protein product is CASSRLAGVLEQFF.

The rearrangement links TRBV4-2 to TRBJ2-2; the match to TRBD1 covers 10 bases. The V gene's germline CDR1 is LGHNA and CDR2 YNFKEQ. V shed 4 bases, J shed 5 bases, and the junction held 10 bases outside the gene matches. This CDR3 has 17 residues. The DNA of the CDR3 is TGTGCCAGCAGCCGGACCGGGACAGGGGTGGGTACCGGGGAGCTGTTTTTT. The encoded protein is CASSRTGTGVGTGELFF.

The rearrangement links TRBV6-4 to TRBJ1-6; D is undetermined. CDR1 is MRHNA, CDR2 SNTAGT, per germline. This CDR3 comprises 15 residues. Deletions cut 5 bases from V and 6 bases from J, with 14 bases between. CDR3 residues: CASSTGITPNSPLHF. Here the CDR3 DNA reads TGTGCCAGCAGTACCGGGATTACCCCTAATTCACCCCTCCACTTT.

In nucleotides, the CDR3 is TGTGCCAGCAGCAAGGGGGGGCCCCGGTACTTC. This encodes CASSKGGPRYF. The chain combines TRBV5-4 with TRBJ2-5; D perhaps matches TRBD2 (7 bases). CDR1 and CDR2 from the germline V gene are SGHNT and YYREEE (reference sequence). The CDR3 spans 11 residues. The V gene lost 4 bases and the J gene lost 13 bases, with 14 bases spanning the gap.

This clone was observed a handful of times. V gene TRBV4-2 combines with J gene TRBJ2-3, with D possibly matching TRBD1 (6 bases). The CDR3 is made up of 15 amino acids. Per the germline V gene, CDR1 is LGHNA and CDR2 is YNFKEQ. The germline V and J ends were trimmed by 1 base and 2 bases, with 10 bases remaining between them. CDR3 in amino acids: CASSQGEGDTDTQYF. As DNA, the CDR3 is TGTGCCAGCAGCCAAGGCGAGGGGGACACAGATACGCAGTATTTT.

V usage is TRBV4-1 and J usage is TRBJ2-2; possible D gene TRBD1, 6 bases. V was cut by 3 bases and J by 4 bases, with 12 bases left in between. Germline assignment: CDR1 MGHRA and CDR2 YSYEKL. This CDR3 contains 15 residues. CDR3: CASSQVRGLTGELFF. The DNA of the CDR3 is TGCGCCAGCAGCCAGGTCAGGGGTCTCACCGGGGAGCTGTTTTTT.

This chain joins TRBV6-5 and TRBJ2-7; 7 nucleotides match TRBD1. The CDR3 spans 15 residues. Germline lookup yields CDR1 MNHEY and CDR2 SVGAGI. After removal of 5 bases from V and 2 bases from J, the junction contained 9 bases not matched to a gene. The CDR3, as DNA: TGTGCCAGCAGTCTTACCGGGACAGCACCCTACGAGCAGTACTTC. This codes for CASSLTGTAPYEQYF.

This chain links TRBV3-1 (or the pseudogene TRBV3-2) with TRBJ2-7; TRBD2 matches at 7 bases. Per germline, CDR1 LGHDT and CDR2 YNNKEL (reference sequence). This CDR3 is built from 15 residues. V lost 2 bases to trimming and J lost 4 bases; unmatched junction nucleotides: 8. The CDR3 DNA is TGTGCCAGCAGCCAACGGGACTACAGCGCATACGAGCAGTACTTC. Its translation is CASSQRDYSAYEQYF.

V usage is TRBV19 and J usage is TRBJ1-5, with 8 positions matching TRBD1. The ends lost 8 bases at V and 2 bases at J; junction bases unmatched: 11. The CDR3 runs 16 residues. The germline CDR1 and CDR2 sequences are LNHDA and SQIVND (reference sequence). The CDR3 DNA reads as TGTGCCAGTGGGACAGGAGGTCTGGGGGGCAATCAGCCCCAGCATTTT. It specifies CASGTGGLGGNQPQHF.

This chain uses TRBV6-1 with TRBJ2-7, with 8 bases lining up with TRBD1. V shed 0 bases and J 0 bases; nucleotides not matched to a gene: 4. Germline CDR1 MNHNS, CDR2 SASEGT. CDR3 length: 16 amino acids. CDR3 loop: CASSEAQGAFSYEQYF. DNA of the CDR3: TGTGCCAGCAGTGAAGCTCAGGGGGCCTTCTCCTACGAGCAGTACTTC.

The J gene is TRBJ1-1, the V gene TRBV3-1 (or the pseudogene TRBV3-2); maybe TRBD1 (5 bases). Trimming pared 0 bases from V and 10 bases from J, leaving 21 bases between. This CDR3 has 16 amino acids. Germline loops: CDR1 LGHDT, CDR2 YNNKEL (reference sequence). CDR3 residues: CASSQDRGWGREGAFF. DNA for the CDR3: TGTGCCAGCAGCCAAGATAGGGGATGGGGCAGGGAGGGAGCTTTCTTT.

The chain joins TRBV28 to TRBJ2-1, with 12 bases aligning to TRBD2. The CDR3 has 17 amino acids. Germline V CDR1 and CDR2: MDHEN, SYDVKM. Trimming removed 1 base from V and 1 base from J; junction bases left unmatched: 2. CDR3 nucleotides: TGTGCCAGCAGTTTATTCCTAGCGGGAGGGTCCTACAATGAGCAGTTCTTC. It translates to CASSLFLAGGSYNEQFF.

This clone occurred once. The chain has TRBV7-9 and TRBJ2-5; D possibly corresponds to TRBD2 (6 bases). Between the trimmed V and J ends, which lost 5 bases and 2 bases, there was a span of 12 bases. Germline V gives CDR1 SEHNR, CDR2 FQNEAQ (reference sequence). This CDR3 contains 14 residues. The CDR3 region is CASSNGGYQETQYF. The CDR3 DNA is TGTGCCAGCAGCAACGGGGGTTATCAAGAGACCCAGTACTTC.

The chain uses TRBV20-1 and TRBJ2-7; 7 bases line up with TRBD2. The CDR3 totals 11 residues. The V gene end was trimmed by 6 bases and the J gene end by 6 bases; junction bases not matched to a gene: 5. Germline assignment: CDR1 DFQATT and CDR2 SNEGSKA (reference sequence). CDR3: CSAAGAAEQYF. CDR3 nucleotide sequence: TGCAGTGCGGCGGGAGCCGCCGAGCAGTACTTC.